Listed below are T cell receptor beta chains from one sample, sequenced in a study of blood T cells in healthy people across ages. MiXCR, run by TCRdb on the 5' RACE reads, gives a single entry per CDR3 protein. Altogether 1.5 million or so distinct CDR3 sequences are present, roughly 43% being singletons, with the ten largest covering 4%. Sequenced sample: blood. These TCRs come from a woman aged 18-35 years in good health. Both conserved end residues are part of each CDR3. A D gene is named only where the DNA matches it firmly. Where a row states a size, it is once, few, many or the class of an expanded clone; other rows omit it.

CDR3 DNA: TGTGCCTGGAGTGCCGGGACAGGGTACGAGCAGTACTTC; CDR3 protein: CAWSAGTGYEQYF; V gene: TRBV30; J gene: TRBJ2-7; D gene: TRBD1; clone size: NA
CDR3 DNA: TGTGCCAGCAGCCTCAGAACGGACAGTCCTGGGAACATTCAGTACTTC; CDR3 protein: CASSLRTDSPGNIQYF; V gene: TRBV13; J gene: TRBJ2-4; D gene: NA; clone size: once
CDR3 DNA: TGCAGTGCTAGTAGCGGGAAAGGTCTGGAGACCCAGTACTTC; CDR3 protein: CSASSGKGLETQYF; V gene: TRBV20-1; J gene: TRBJ2-5; D gene: TRBD2; clone size: NA
CDR3 DNA: TGCGCCAGCAGCCAAGAGGGGGGCCTACAGCCCCAGCATTTT; CDR3 protein: CASSQEGGLQPQHF; V gene: TRBV4-1; J gene: TRBJ1-5; D gene: NA; clone size: many
CDR3 DNA: TGTGCCAGCAGTTACTCGATACAGTCCTACAATGAGCAGTACTTC; CDR3 protein: CASSYSIQSYNEQYF; V gene: TRBV6-2/TRBV6-3; J gene: TRBJ2-7; D gene: NA; clone size: NA
CDR3 DNA: TGTGCCAGCAGTTACGCGGGACTTGACAATGAGCAGTTCTTC; CDR3 protein: CASSYAGLDNEQFF; V gene: TRBV6-2/TRBV6-3; J gene: TRBJ2-1; D gene: NA; clone size: NA
CDR3 DNA: TGTGCTAGCAGCTTAGGCGGCAGCCAACAAGAGACCCAGTACTTC; CDR3 protein: CASSLGGSQQETQYF; V gene: TRBV7-7; J gene: TRBJ2-5; D gene: NA; clone size: NA
CDR3 DNA: TGCAGTGCTAGAGACAACAGTAATGAGCAGTACTTC; CDR3 protein: CSARDNSNEQYF; V gene: TRBV20-1; J gene: TRBJ2-5; D gene: NA; clone size: many
CDR3 DNA: TGCAGTGCTAGACTGGGGACTGAAGCTTTCTTT; CDR3 protein: CSARLGTEAFF; V gene: TRBV20-1; J gene: TRBJ1-1; D gene: NA; clone size: NA
CDR3 DNA: TGTGCCGCGGACAGCGGATACGGTGGCTACACCTTC; CDR3 protein: CAADSGYGGYTF; V gene: TRBV24-1; J gene: TRBJ1-2; D gene: NA; clone size: NA
CDR3 DNA: TGTGCCAGCAAGGGTGATAACTATGGCTACACCTTC; CDR3 protein: CASKGDNYGYTF; V gene: TRBV6-5; J gene: TRBJ1-2; D gene: NA; clone size: NA
CDR3 DNA: TGTGCCAGCAGTCCGGACAAGTTCTATCAGCCCCAGCATTTT; CDR3 protein: CASSPDKFYQPQHF; V gene: TRBV6-2/TRBV6-3; J gene: TRBJ1-5; D gene: NA; clone size: NA
CDR3 DNA: TGCGCCAGCAGCATACTGACTAGCGGGGGCGCGGAGACCCAGTACTTC; CDR3 protein: CASSILTSGGAETQYF; V gene: TRBV5-1; J gene: TRBJ2-5; D gene: TRBD2; clone size: NA
CDR3 DNA: TGTGCCTGGAGTGTATTAGAGGGCTATGGCTACACCTTC; CDR3 protein: CAWSVLEGYGYTF; V gene: TRBV30; J gene: TRBJ1-2; D gene: NA; clone size: NA
CDR3 DNA: TGCGCCAGCAGTGGGAACGCACTAGCGTCCCGAAGGACAGATACGCAGTATTTT; CDR3 protein: CASSGNALASRRTDTQYF; V gene: TRBV10-1; J gene: TRBJ2-3; D gene: TRBD2; clone size: few
CDR3 DNA: TGTGCCAGCAGTCGACTCGAGGGATCTGGGGCCAACGTCCTGACTTTC; CDR3 protein: CASSRLEGSGANVLTF; V gene: TRBV6-2/TRBV6-3; J gene: TRBJ2-6; D gene: NA; clone size: NA
CDR3 DNA: TGCGCCAGCAGCCAATCCGGGACAGGAGTCGGCGAGCAGTACTTC; CDR3 protein: CASSQSGTGVGEQYF; V gene: TRBV4-1; J gene: TRBJ2-7; D gene: TRBD1; clone size: NA
CDR3 DNA: TGTGCCAGCAGCCGGACTCTACTAGCGGTTAACTCCTACGAGCAGTACTTC; CDR3 protein: CASSRTLLAVNSYEQYF; V gene: TRBV7-9; J gene: TRBJ2-7; D gene: TRBD2; clone size: few
CDR3 DNA: TGTGCCAGCAGTTCCGGAGCGGGACTCTACGAGCAGTACTTC; CDR3 protein: CASSSGAGLYEQYF; V gene: TRBV27; J gene: TRBJ2-7; D gene: TRBD2; clone size: NA
CDR3 DNA: TGCAGTGCTAGTGTAGGCAGTGAGCAGTACTTC; CDR3 protein: CSASVGSEQYF; V gene: TRBV20-1; J gene: TRBJ2-5; D gene: NA; clone size: NA
CDR3 DNA: TGTGCCAGCAGTTTATTCGGGGGTCGGGGGCGGGAGAACACTGAAGCTTTCTTT; CDR3 protein: CASSLFGGRGRENTEAFF; V gene: TRBV27; J gene: TRBJ1-1; D gene: NA; clone size: NA
CDR3 DNA: TGTGCCAGCAGCATACTAGCGGGAGTCCCCTACAATGAGCAGTTCTTC; CDR3 protein: CASSILAGVPYNEQFF; V gene: TRBV7-3; J gene: TRBJ2-1; D gene: TRBD2; clone size: few
CDR3 DNA: TGCGCCAGCAGCCCTCCTACAGGGCGCTCAACCAATGAGCAGTTCTTC; CDR3 protein: CASSPPTGRSTNEQFF; V gene: TRBV5-1; J gene: TRBJ2-1; D gene: NA; clone size: NA
CDR3 DNA: TGTGCCATCGGTGAAAATTCTGGAAACACCATATATTTT; CDR3 protein: CAIGENSGNTIYF; V gene: TRBV10-3; J gene: TRBJ1-3; D gene: NA; clone size: NA
CDR3 DNA: TGTGCCAGCAGCTTATTAGGCAGGCCCTACAATGAGCAGTACTTC; CDR3 protein: CASSLLGRPYNEQYF; V gene: TRBV7-2; J gene: TRBJ2-7; D gene: NA; clone size: NA
CDR3 DNA: TGTGCCAGCAGCAAAATTTGGGACAGGGGGGACGAGCAGTTCTTC; CDR3 protein: CASSKIWDRGDEQFF; V gene: TRBV9; J gene: TRBJ2-1; D gene: TRBD1; clone size: once
CDR3 DNA: TGTGCCAGCAGTTTAGGGGGACAGACCTCTAACTATGGCTACACCTTC; CDR3 protein: CASSLGGQTSNYGYTF; V gene: TRBV12-3/TRBV12-4; J gene: TRBJ1-2; D gene: TRBD1; clone size: NA
CDR3 DNA: TGTGCCAGCAGCCTAAGCGGGAGAAGATACAATGAGCAGTTCTTC; CDR3 protein: CASSLSGRRYNEQFF; V gene: TRBV13; J gene: TRBJ2-1; D gene: TRBD2; clone size: many
CDR3 DNA: TGCAGTGCTCCCCTCAGGGGGACTGAAGCTTTCTTT; CDR3 protein: CSAPLRGTEAFF; V gene: TRBV20-1; J gene: TRBJ1-1; D gene: TRBD1; clone size: NA
CDR3 DNA: TGTGCCAGCAGTTTAATGCGGTTGACTGAAGCTTTCTTT; CDR3 protein: CASSLMRLTEAFF; V gene: TRBV12-3/TRBV12-4; J gene: TRBJ1-1; D gene: NA; clone size: few
CDR3 DNA: TGTGCCAGCAGAATAGCGGGAGGGGACAATGAGCAGTTCTTC; CDR3 protein: CASRIAGGDNEQFF; V gene: TRBV6-6; J gene: TRBJ2-1; D gene: TRBD2; clone size: few
CDR3 DNA: TGTGCCACCCGGGCGGCCCTTTACAATGAGCAGTTCTTC; CDR3 protein: CATRAALYNEQFF; V gene: TRBV7-6; J gene: TRBJ2-1; D gene: NA; clone size: NA
CDR3 DNA: TGTGCCACCAGTGACCACACAGGGGTGGAGCAGTTCTTC; CDR3 protein: CATSDHTGVEQFF; V gene: TRBV24-1; J gene: TRBJ2-1; D gene: TRBD1; clone size: few
CDR3 DNA: TGTGCCAGCAGTTTAGCACGGGCCCATGAGCAGTTCTTC; CDR3 protein: CASSLARAHEQFF; V gene: TRBV12-3/TRBV12-4; J gene: TRBJ2-1; D gene: NA; clone size: few
CDR3 DNA: TGTGCCAGCAGTCCTATCCGAACTGAAGCTTTCTTT; CDR3 protein: CASSPIRTEAFF; V gene: TRBV28; J gene: TRBJ1-1; D gene: NA; clone size: NA
CDR3 DNA: TGCGCCAGCAGCCAAGGACAGATAAACAATGAGCAGTTCTTC; CDR3 protein: CASSQGQINNEQFF; V gene: TRBV5-1; J gene: TRBJ2-1; D gene: NA; clone size: few
CDR3 DNA: TGTGCCAGCAGCATGACCTTCCGCCCCGTGGAAGATACGCAGTATTTT; CDR3 protein: CASSMTFRPVEDTQYF; V gene: TRBV9; J gene: TRBJ2-3; D gene: NA; clone size: many
CDR3 DNA: TGTGCCAGCAGTGGATCGACAGGGTGGAAGAACACTGAAGCTTTCTTT; CDR3 protein: CASSGSTGWKNTEAFF; V gene: TRBV2; J gene: TRBJ1-1; D gene: TRBD1; clone size: few
CDR3 DNA: TGTGCCAGCAGTTTCACTAGCGGGAGGTTTTCTCGAGAGGGGCAGTTCTTC; CDR3 protein: CASSFTSGRFSREGQFF; V gene: TRBV27; J gene: TRBJ2-1; D gene: TRBD2; clone size: NA
CDR3 DNA: TGTGCCAGCAGTGAAAGCGGAAGGGCACCCCTCCACTTT; CDR3 protein: CASSESGRAPLHF; V gene: TRBV25-1; J gene: TRBJ1-6; D gene: NA; clone size: NA
CDR3 DNA: TGTGCCAGCACCTTACTAGCGGGGGGGCATACTACGCAGTATTTT; CDR3 protein: CASTLLAGGHTTQYF; V gene: TRBV12-3/TRBV12-4; J gene: TRBJ2-3; D gene: TRBD2; clone size: many
CDR3 DNA: TGTGCCAGCAGTCCACGGACTAGCGGGCTCAATGAGCAGTACTTC; CDR3 protein: CASSPRTSGLNEQYF; V gene: TRBV27; J gene: TRBJ2-7; D gene: TRBD2; clone size: NA
CDR3 DNA: TGTGCCAGCAGCCAAGATGGACTAGCGGGCACAAATGCGAAGACCTACAATGAGCAGTTCTTC; CDR3 protein: CASSQDGLAGTNAKTYNEQFF; V gene: TRBV3-1; J gene: TRBJ2-1; D gene: TRBD2; clone size: NA
CDR3 DNA: TGTGCCAGCAGTTACTGGGGAGAGGGGCAAAATACGCAGTATTTT; CDR3 protein: CASSYWGEGQNTQYF; V gene: TRBV6-5; J gene: TRBJ2-3; D gene: NA; clone size: NA
CDR3 DNA: TGCAGCGTTGAGGGTTTGAAAAATGAGCAGTTCTTC; CDR3 protein: CSVEGLKNEQFF; V gene: TRBV29-1; J gene: TRBJ2-1; D gene: NA; clone size: few
CDR3 DNA: TGTGCCAGCAGCTTTACGCCGGCTAGCGGGATCCAAGAGACCCAGTACTTC; CDR3 protein: CASSFTPASGIQETQYF; V gene: TRBV7-6; J gene: TRBJ2-5; D gene: TRBD2; clone size: few
CDR3 DNA: TGTGCCAGCAGCGCCCTCGGCGTACAAGAGACCCAGTACTTC; CDR3 protein: CASSALGVQETQYF; V gene: TRBV2; J gene: TRBJ2-5; D gene: NA; clone size: NA
CDR3 DNA: TGTGCCAGCAGCTTATGGACAGCCCAAGAGACCCAGTACTTC; CDR3 protein: CASSLWTAQETQYF; V gene: TRBV11-2; J gene: TRBJ2-5; D gene: NA; clone size: many
CDR3 DNA: TGTGCCAGCAGTTTATCGGACGGCGATACTGGAAACACCATATATTTT; CDR3 protein: CASSLSDGDTGNTIYF; V gene: TRBV6-6; J gene: TRBJ1-3; D gene: NA; clone size: NA
CDR3 DNA: TGCGCCAGCAGCTTGGTTTCCGGGCCGACTAACTATGGCTACACCTTC; CDR3 protein: CASSLVSGPTNYGYTF; V gene: TRBV5-1; J gene: TRBJ1-2; D gene: NA; clone size: NA
CDR3 DNA: TGCAGTGCTAGTAATCTTAATGGCTACACCTTC; CDR3 protein: CSASNLNGYTF; V gene: TRBV20-1; J gene: TRBJ1-2; D gene: NA; clone size: NA
CDR3 DNA: TGTGCCATCAGTGAGCCGGGGACAGGAGGTTCCTACAATGAGCAGTACTTC; CDR3 protein: CAISEPGTGGSYNEQYF; V gene: TRBV10-3; J gene: TRBJ2-7; D gene: TRBD1; clone size: NA
CDR3 DNA: TGTGCCAGCAGGGATTTTAGCGGGAGCTCCTACAATGAGCAGTTCTTC; CDR3 protein: CASRDFSGSSYNEQFF; V gene: TRBV6-6; J gene: TRBJ2-1; D gene: TRBD2; clone size: NA
CDR3 DNA: TGTGCCATCAGTGGAGACAGGGTGATCTCTGGAAACACCATATATTTT; CDR3 protein: CAISGDRVISGNTIYF; V gene: TRBV10-3; J gene: TRBJ1-3; D gene: TRBD1; clone size: few
CDR3 DNA: TGCAGTGCTAGATGGGGGACTCTGCAGTACTTC; CDR3 protein: CSARWGTLQYF; V gene: TRBV20-1; J gene: TRBJ2-5; D gene: NA; clone size: NA
CDR3 DNA: TGCGCCAGCAGCTTGGGGGCGCTTCGATTGTACAATGAGCAGTTCTTC; CDR3 protein: CASSLGALRLYNEQFF; V gene: TRBV5-1; J gene: TRBJ2-1; D gene: NA; clone size: NA
CDR3 DNA: TGTGCCAGCAGCTCGCTACAGGCTGAAGCTTTCTTT; CDR3 protein: CASSSLQAEAFF; V gene: TRBV7-9; J gene: TRBJ1-1; D gene: NA; clone size: NA
CDR3 DNA: TGTGCCAGCAGCGTAGGCCTACGGAATGGCTACACCTTC; CDR3 protein: CASSVGLRNGYTF; V gene: TRBV9; J gene: TRBJ1-2; D gene: NA; clone size: once
CDR3 DNA: TGTGCCAGCAGTGCCGGACAGGTTAGCACAGATACGCAGTATTTT; CDR3 protein: CASSAGQVSTDTQYF; V gene: TRBV2; J gene: TRBJ2-3; D gene: TRBD1; clone size: NA